What follows are 15 T cell receptor beta chains derived from one specimen sequenced in a study of T cells in Graves' hyperthyroidism and ophthalmopathy. From RNA transcripts, TCR beta CDR3 regions were amplified. TCR CDR3 regions were first amplified by RT-PCR with HTBI primers. TCRdb reprocessed the multiplex PCR reads via MiXCR and lists one record per CDR3 protein. The sample lists 500,000 to 650,000 distinct CDR3 sequences; roughly 45% were seen once. The material sequenced was peripheral blood or thyroid tissue (not recorded which). These receptors all come from an adult woman with Graves' disease, either hyperthyroidism or ophthalmopathy (not recorded which).

This clonotype was seen only a few times. The chain is built from TRBV6-5 and TRBJ2-7; D is possibly TRBD1 or TRBD2 (5 bases each). CDR1 and CDR2 from the germline V gene are MNHEY and SVGAGI. V was shortened by 3 bases and J by 6 bases, with 18 bases between the two germline ends. The CDR3 runs 15 residues. CDR3 coding DNA: TGTGCCAGCAGTTATCGGGGCGAGGATCCCTGCGAGCAGTACTTC. It specifies CASSYRGEDPCEQYF.

Ten or more counts support this clonotype. V and J are TRBV7-8 and TRBJ1-5; TRBD1 aligns across 10 bases. The CDR3 has 15 amino acids. Trimming removed 5 bases from V and 5 bases from J; junction bases left unmatched: 6. Germline V gene sequence: CDR1 SGHVS, CDR2 FQNEAQ. CDR3 sequence reads: CASSPRQGAYQPQHF. CDR3 sequence (DNA): TGTGCCAGCAGCCCAAGACAGGGGGCTTATCAGCCCCAGCATTTT.

The chain combines TRBV29-1 with TRBJ2-7, with 9 positions matching TRBD2. V lost 5 bases, J lost 5 bases, and 7 bases stayed unmatched. The CDR3 sequence is 13 residues long. CDR1 is SQVTM, CDR2 ANQGSEA, per germline. The CDR3 loop is CSVWREGGDEQYF. CDR3 sequence (DNA): TGCAGCGTTTGGCGGGAGGGCGGGGACGAGCAGTACTTC.

This chain links TRBV7-6 with TRBJ2-7; maybe TRBD1 (6 bases). From germline, CDR1 is SGHVS and CDR2 FNYEAQ. The CDR3 has 14 amino acids. V lost 3 bases and J lost 5, with 14 bases in between. CDR3 in DNA: TGTGCCAGCAGCTTGGGGGCGGTCTGGGACGAGCAGTACTTC. Amino acid sequence: CASSLGAVWDEQYF.

About this clonotype itself: A read error may account for a junction end that differs from germline. This chain connects TRBV2 to TRBJ1-1; 7 bases match TRBD1. Germline V lookup: CDR1 SNHLY, CDR2 FYNNEI. The CDR3 is 14 residues long. The CDR3 reads CASSWGDSNTEAFF. The CDR3, as DNA: TGCGCCAGCAGCTGGGGGGACAGTAATACTGAAGCTTTCTTT.

CDR3 sequence reads: CSAVGLAETQYF. Here the CDR3 DNA reads TGCAGTGCTGTAGGACTAGCCGAGACCCAGTACTTC. This chain uses TRBV20-1 with TRBJ2-5, with 8 positions matching TRBD2. The V segment lost 5 bases and the J segment 5 bases; nucleotides outside the gene matches: 4. There are 12 residues in the CDR3. The germline gives CDR1 DFQATT, CDR2 SNEGSKA (reference sequence).

On this clonotype: An end of the junction does not agree with germline; a read error may underlie this. The rearrangement uses TRBV4-1 and TRBJ1-5, with 7 bases matching TRBD1. The CDR3 loop spans 15 amino acids. Looked up from germline, CDR1 is MGHRA and CDR2 is YSYEKL. In nucleotides, the CDR3 is TGCGCCAGCAGCCAGGAGGGGGCTGGCAATCAGCCCCGGCATTTT. It encodes CASSQEGAGNQPRHF.

The genes are TRBV25-1 and TRBJ1-5; 7 bases line up with TRBD1. There are 15 residues in the CDR3. Looked up from germline, CDR1 is MGHDK and CDR2 is SYGVNS. V lost 3 bases and J lost 2; bases outside the gene matches: 4. CDR3 coding DNA: TGTGCCAGCAGTGACCCTGGACAGGGCAATCAGCCCCAGCATTTT. This encodes CASSDPGQGNQPQHF.

This clonotype was found many times. The V gene is TRBV2, the J gene TRBJ2-2; 16 bases align to TRBD2. The CDR3 covers 20 residues. After removal of 2 bases from V and 0 bases from J, the junction contained 6 bases not matched to a gene. Germline V lookup: CDR1 SNHLY, CDR2 FYNNEI. The CDR3 spells CASSEWGGLAGGANTGELFF. CDR3 nucleotides: TGTGCCAGCAGTGAATGGGGGGGACTAGCGGGAGGGGCGAACACCGGGGAGCTGTTTTTT. The full variable domain, with the rest looked up from reference TRBV2 and TRBJ2-2, is EPEVTQTPSHQVTQMGQEVILRCVPISNHLYFYWYRQILGQKVEFLVSFYNNEISEKSEIFDDQFSVERPDGSNFTLKIRSTKLEDSAMYFCASSEWGGLAGGANTGELFFGEGSRLTVL.

Many counts were recorded for this clonotype. A junction end diverges from the germline sequence, so it may reflect a read error. The chain combines TRBV7-7 with TRBJ2-2; the D gene is possibly TRBD2 (5 bases). Germline V CDR1 and CDR2: SSHAT, FNYEAQ (reference sequence). CDR3 size: 14 residues. This chain's CDR3 is CASSRTGLAGELFF. In DNA form, the CDR3 reads TGTGCTAGCAGCCGTACGGGGTTGGCCGGGGAGCTGTTTTTT. The variable domain in full, completed from reference TRBV7-7 and TRBJ2-2, reads GAGVSQSPRYKVTKRGQDVTLRCDPISSHATLYWYQQALGQGPEFLTYFNYEAQPDKSGLPSDRFSAERPEGSISTLTIQRTEQRDSAMYRCASSRTGLAGELFFGEGSRLTVL.

The chain uses TRBV4-1 and TRBJ1-5; 11 bases line up with TRBD1. CDR1 MGHRA and CDR2 YSYEKL come from the germline V gene. J lost 1 base, V lost 5 bases, and 7 bases had no gene match. CDR3 length: 17 residues. CDR3 residues: CASSSRTGGVSNQPQHF. CDR3 DNA sequence: TGCGCCAGCAGCTCGAGGACAGGGGGCGTCAGCAATCAGCCCCAGCATTTT.

This sequence joins TRBV7-8 and TRBJ1-2, with D possibly being TRBD1 (5 bases). Germline lookup yields CDR1 SGHVS and CDR2 FQNEAQ. CDR3 length: 13 amino acids. The V end was cut by 11 bases, the J end by 2 bases, with 15 bases between. As DNA, the CDR3 is TGTGCCGGCGGCTTAAGACAGAACTATGGCTACACCTTC. Translating gives CAGGLRQNYGYTF.

The table lists this clonotype with many counts. This chain uses TRBV7-8 with TRBJ1-2; D not certain. V gave up 5 bases and J gave up 5 bases, with 12 bases separating them. Germline values: CDR1 SGHVS, CDR2 FQNEAQ. The CDR3 consists of 13 residues. The CDR3 loop reads CASSPMAGYGYTF. In DNA, the CDR3 is TGTGCCAGCAGCCCCATGGCCGGATATGGCTACACCTTC.

On this clonotype itself: The junction does not match germline at one end; this may be a read error. The chain joins TRBV6-5 to TRBJ2-2; tentative D call: TRBD2 (6 bases). This CDR3 region has 15 residues. Looked up from germline, CDR1 is MNHEY and CDR2 is SVGAGI. The CDR3 protein is CASTPDWRAVGDLFF. The CDR3 DNA is TGTGCCAGCACCCCAGATTGGAGGGCGGTTGGGGATCTGTTTTTT.

The V gene is TRBV7-2, the J gene TRBJ2-7, with 10 nucleotides matching TRBD1. This CDR3 comprises 17 residues. Germline V gene sequence: CDR1 SGHTA, CDR2 FQGNSA. Trimming cost V 1 base and J 1 base; bases outside gene matches: 7. The DNA of the CDR3 is TGTGCCAGCAGCTTAGTAGGGGGACAGGGGCTGTCCTACGAGCAGTACTTC. It translates to CASSLVGGQGLSYEQYF.